Shown below are 28 T cell receptor beta chains from a single sample sequenced in a study of cytomegalovirus exposure and HLA in healthy donors. PCR was performed using 60 Vbeta and 13 Jbeta primers. TCRdb's table, derived via immunoSEQ multiplex PCR, lists solely in-frame clones and lacks some. This sample yields 150,000 to 200,000 clones, of which less than 85% are seen a single time; around 1.5% belongs to the top ten. Sequencing used PBMCs. The source of these receptors is a male donor in good health and CMV-seronegative.

This clone was seen only a few times. Compared with germline, one end of the junction differs, possibly owing to a read error. The chain links TRBV7-9 to TRBJ1-1, with 8 bases aligning to TRBD1. CDR3 length: 17 residues. Germline V gene sequence: CDR1 SEHNR, CDR2 FQNEAQ (reference sequence). CDR3 DNA sequence: TGTTCCAGCAGCCGAATGACCAGGGGGCCAATGAACACTGAAGCTTTCTTT. This encodes CSSSRMTRGPMNTEAFF.

V gene TRBV5-1 combines with J gene TRBJ2-6; D perhaps matches TRBD2 (6 bases). The CDR3 consists of 16 residues. Trimming took 0 bases from V and 3 from J, leaving 10 bases between them. Germline CDR1 is SGHRS and CDR2 is YFSETQ. The CDR3 region is CASSLAAGSGANVLTF. In DNA, the CDR3 is TGCGCCAGCAGCTTGGCCGCGGGGAGTGGGGCCAACGTCCTGACTTTC.

About this clone: Other DNA variants within this sample encode the same CDR3. The chain employs TRBV27 and TRBJ2-7, with 8 bases identical to TRBD1. Trimming removed 7 bases from V and 2 bases from J; junction bases left unmatched: 10. This CDR3 has 15 residues. Germline CDR1 reads MNHEY; CDR2 reads SMNVEV (reference sequence). CDR3 loop: CASTFATGVPYEQYF. CDR3 nucleotide sequence: TGTGCCAGCACCTTCGCGACAGGGGTTCCCTACGAGCAGTACTTC.

This sequence joins TRBV14 and TRBJ2-2; D remains ambiguous. The V end was cut by 0 bases, the J end by 3 bases, with 5 bases between. The CDR3 is made up of 14 amino acids. Germline-derived CDR1 and CDR2 are SGHDN and FVKESK. In DNA, the CDR3 is TGTGCCAGCAGCCAAGAGTACTACACCGGGGAGCTGTTTTTT. Its protein is CASSQEYYTGELFF.

This clone was seen a single time. The chain has TRBV18 and TRBJ1-2; D is undetermined. The CDR3 totals 14 residues. Between the trimmed V and J ends, which lost 0 bases and 0 bases, there was a span of 5 bases. From germline, CDR1 is KGHSH and CDR2 LQKENI. CDR3 in amino acids: CASSPPSTNYGYTF. The CDR3 nucleotides are TGTGCCAGCTCACCACCTTCCACTAACTATGGCTACACCTTC.

The V call is TRBV9, the J call TRBJ1-4, with no clear D. The V end was cut by 0 bases, the J end by 6 bases, with 12 bases between. The germline CDR1 and CDR2 sequences are SGDLS and YYNGEE. The CDR3 has 15 amino acids. CDR3 amino acids: CASSVEGRRDEKLFF. Written as DNA, the CDR3 is TGTGCCAGCAGCGTAGAGGGAAGGAGGGATGAAAAACTGTTTTTT. Complete variable domain (other parts from reference TRBV9 and TRBJ1-4): DSGVTQTPKHLITATGQRVTLRCSPRSGDLSVYWYQQSLDQGLQFLIQYYNGEERAKGNILERFSAQQFPDLHSELNLSSLELGDSALYFCASSVEGRRDEKLFFGSGTQLSVL.

The chain has TRBV6-1 and TRBJ2-3, with 11 nucleotides matching TRBD2. The CDR3 sequence is 16 residues long. The germline CDR1 and CDR2 sequences are MNHNS and SASEGT. The J segment lost 6 bases and the V segment lost 1 base, leaving 6 bases of the junction unmatched. The CDR3 region is CASSEVRLAGRDTQYF. The CDR3 DNA reads as TGTGCCAGCAGTGAAGTACGACTAGCGGGAAGGGATACGCAGTATTTT.

The V call is TRBV6-5, the J call TRBJ2-3; D gene unclear. Trimming took 7 bases from V and 8 from J, leaving 10 bases between them. The germline gives CDR1 MNHEY, CDR2 SVGAGI. The CDR3 covers 11 residues. This CDR3 reads CASTRGSTQYF. For the CDR3, the DNA is TGTGCCAGCACTCGTGGCTCTACGCAGTATTTT.

The chain joins TRBV7-8 to TRBJ1-1; no clear D. From germline, CDR1 is SGHVS and CDR2 FQNEAQ. This CDR3 contains 14 residues. The V end was cut by 2 bases, the J end by 10 bases, with 17 bases between. The CDR3 reads CASSLFGESAGAFF. The DNA of the CDR3 is TGTGCCAGCAGCTTATTTGGCGAGAGCGCGGGAGCTTTCTTT.

The chain couples TRBV27 to TRBJ2-1; TRBD2 matches at 12 bases. The germline CDR1 and CDR2 sequences are MNHEY and SMNVEV (reference sequence). V was pared by 3 bases and J by 1 base, with 10 bases of the junction left unmatched. This CDR3 is built from 19 residues. The chain's CDR3 is CASSFNLAGGYGSYNEQFF. CDR3 bases: TGTGCCAGCAGTTTCAACCTAGCGGGAGGGTACGGGTCCTACAATGAGCAGTTCTTC.

The chain combines TRBV15 with TRBJ2-3; the D is unclear. Germline V gene sequence: CDR1 LNHNV, CDR2 YYDKDF (reference sequence). V was pared by 5 bases and J by 4 bases, with 10 bases between. The CDR3 runs 13 residues. Written as DNA, the CDR3 is TGTGCCACCAGCCTTAGCCTCGCAGATACGCAGTATTTT. Encoded protein: CATSLSLADTQYF.

This chain joins TRBV5-1 and TRBJ2-7; D possibly corresponds to TRBD2 (6 bases). Germline CDR1 SGHRS, CDR2 YFSETQ. This CDR3 region has 16 residues. V gave up 9 bases and J gave up 0 bases, with 22 bases separating them. This chain's CDR3 is CATMEGPVGTSYEQYF. The CDR3 DNA reads as TGCGCCACCATGGAGGGGCCGGTCGGGACCTCCTACGAGCAGTACTTC.

The V and J genes are TRBV7-9 and TRBJ2-3; TRBD1 might be the D (7 bases). Trimming took off 3 bases at V and 0 bases at J, with 13 bases between the two ends. The CDR3 is made up of 16 amino acids. CDR1 and CDR2 from the germline V gene are SEHNR and FQNEAQ (reference sequence). The CDR3 sequence: CASSFGSGGSTDTQYF. CDR3 coding DNA: TGTGCCAGCAGCTTTGGGTCAGGGGGGAGCACAGATACGCAGTATTTT.

The chain's CDR3 is CASSLASGLADSGANVLTF. The CDR3 region has the DNA TGCGCCAGCAGCTTGGCTTCCGGGTTAGCGGACTCTGGGGCCAACGTCCTGACTTTC. The chain uses TRBV5-1 and TRBJ2-6, with D possibly TRBD2 on 6 matching bases. CDR1 and CDR2 (germline): SGHRS, YFSETQ. With 0 bases removed from V and 0 bases from J, the gap between germline ends came to 16 bases. This CDR3 comprises 19 residues.

The chain is built from TRBV7-3 and TRBJ1-1; 9 nucleotides agree with TRBD1. V lost 2 bases, J lost 7 bases, and 2 bases stayed unmatched. Germline V gives CDR1 SGHTA, CDR2 FQGTGA. The CDR3 contains 13 residues. CDR3 DNA: TGTGCCAGCAGCTTAGGGGGACAGGGTGAAGCTTTCTTT. This codes for CASSLGGQGEAFF.

The chain couples TRBV7-3 to TRBJ2-1; 9 nucleotides line up with TRBD2. With V trimmed by 2 bases and J by 0 bases, 11 bases remained unmatched. This CDR3 is 19 amino acids long. The germline V gene has CDR1 SGHTA and CDR2 FQGTGA. This CDR3 is CASSLHGTSLQSSYNEQFF. CDR3 DNA sequence: TGTGCCAGCAGCTTACACGGGACTAGCCTTCAAAGCTCCTACAATGAGCAGTTCTTC.

V and J are TRBV6-1 and TRBJ1-6, with a possible D match to TRBD1 (5 bases). The germline gives CDR1 MNHNS, CDR2 SASEGT. The CDR3 is 17 residues long. Deletions cut 4 bases from V and 0 bases from J, with 13 bases between. The CDR3 DNA is TGTGCCAGCAGTGCGGATTACAGGAGCTCCTATAATTCACCCCTCCACTTT. Protein: CASSADYRSSYNSPLHF.

The rearrangement joins TRBV5-1 to TRBJ2-6, with 7 bases that match TRBD2. V trimming: 0 bases; J trimming: 0 bases; junction bases outside the gene matches: 9. The CDR3 has 19 amino acids. The germline V gene has CDR1 SGHRS and CDR2 YFSETQ. The CDR3 reads CASSLDGGGMGSGANVLTF. As DNA, the CDR3 is TGCGCCAGCAGCTTGGACGGCGGGGGAATGGGCTCTGGGGCCAACGTCCTGACTTTC.

In its sample, this clone was seen a few times. The rearrangement joins TRBV4-1 to TRBJ1-1, with D maybe TRBD1 (5 bases). Germline loops: CDR1 MGHRA, CDR2 YSYEKL. Trimming pared 0 bases from V and 1 base from J, leaving 15 bases between. The CDR3 has 17 residues. The DNA of the CDR3 is TGCGCCAGCAGCCAAGATTTTTCAGGGTCGGGGAACACTGAAGCTTTCTTT. Translated: CASSQDFSGSGNTEAFF.

This chain joins TRBV9 and TRBJ1-6; tentative D call: TRBD1 (5 bases). V was shortened by 0 bases and J by 9 bases, with 16 bases between the two germline ends. CDR1 SGDLS and CDR2 YYNGEE come from the germline V gene. This CDR3 is built from 16 residues. The CDR3 coding sequence is TGTGCCAGCAGCGTAGGGAGGGACTTAAGGCCTTCACCCCTCCACTTT. This gives the protein CASSVGRDLRPSPLHF.

This clone was detected once. The CDR3 DNA sequence: TGTGCCAGTAGTATAGGGCAGGGGCGATTGTGGAACACTGAAGCTTTCTTT. As protein: CASSIGQGRLWNTEAFF. The chain has TRBV19 and TRBJ1-1; D perhaps matches TRBD1 (6 bases). CDR1 and CDR2 from the germline V gene are LNHDA and SQIVND (reference sequence). V shed 1 base and J shed 1 base, with 16 bases lying between them. This CDR3 comprises 17 residues.

The chain carries TRBV6-5 and TRBJ2-7; TRBD1 agrees at 9 bases. After removal of 1 base from V and 2 bases from J, the junction contained 3 bases not matched to a gene. Germline V gives CDR1 MNHEY, CDR2 SVGAGI. The CDR3 has 15 residues. CDR3 DNA sequence: TGTGCCAGCAGTTACTTGACAGGGGGAGCCTACGAGCAGTACTTC. Protein sequence: CASSYLTGGAYEQYF.

The chain links TRBV28 to TRBJ2-1; D remains ambiguous. The CDR3 runs 13 residues. Germline V gene sequence: CDR1 MDHEN, CDR2 SYDVKM. Trimming took off 3 bases at V and 7 bases at J, with 10 bases between the two ends. The CDR3 reads CASSFPSRNEQFF. In DNA form, the CDR3 reads TGTGCCAGCAGTTTCCCGAGCAGGAATGAGCAGTTCTTC. The full variable domain, its missing parts supplied by reference TRBV28 and TRBJ2-1, is DVKVTQSSRYLVKRTGEKVFLECVQDMDHENMFWYRQDPGLGLRLIYFSYDVKMKEKGDIPEGYSVSREKKERFSLILESASTNQTSMYLCASSFPSRNEQFFGPGTRLTVL.

The V call is TRBV27, the J call TRBJ2-5; TRBD1 matches 8 bases. The V and J ends lost 3 bases and 4 bases, in that order; junction bases with no gene match: 7. The CDR3 consists of 15 residues. CDR1 is MNHEY, CDR2 SMNVEV, per germline (reference sequence). CDR3 nucleotide sequence: TGTGCCAGCAGTTTGGGCGGGACAGGAATAGAGACCCAGTACTTC. This codes for CASSLGGTGIETQYF.

The chain carries TRBV4-2 and TRBJ1-1; D is unresolved. Trimming stripped 0 bases from V and 3 bases from J, with 14 bases between. The length of the CDR3 is 16 residues. The germline CDR1 and CDR2 sequences are LGHNA and YNFKEQ. The CDR3 protein is CASSQDRSALHTEAFF. CDR3 nucleotide sequence: TGTGCCAGCAGCCAAGATCGGTCAGCGTTGCACACTGAAGCTTTCTTT.

Concerning this clone itself: Other DNA sequences in the same sample also yield this CDR3. This chain's CDR3 is CASSLFPNPPRGQIAKNIQYF. The DNA of the CDR3 is TGTGCCAGCAGTTTATTCCCCAACCCTCCTCGTGGACAAATAGCCAAAAACATTCAGTACTTC. V and J are TRBV28 and TRBJ2-4; tentative D call: TRBD1 (5 bases). The V end lost 1 base, the J end lost 0 bases, and 25 bases lay between the germline ends. Per germline, CDR1 MDHEN and CDR2 SYDVKM. This CDR3 has 21 residues.

To note about this clone: Mismatch with germline at one junction end may stem from a read error. The chain is built from TRBV7-9 and TRBJ2-3, with unresolved D. This CDR3 contains 15 residues. Germline values: CDR1 SEHNR, CDR2 FQNEAQ (reference sequence). CDR3 DNA: TGTTCCAGCAGCTTAGGTCTTGGAGATACAGATACGCAGTATTTT. Translated, it gives CSSSLGLGDTDTQYF.

Concerning this clone itself: One end of the junction varies from germline; a read error may be responsible. The rearrangement uses TRBV7-9 and TRBJ1-3, with D maybe TRBD1 (6 bases). CDR1 is SEHNR and CDR2 is FQNEAQ in the germline V gene (reference sequence). The CDR3 spans 13 residues. The CDR3 loop is CSSSPIPDRRIYF. In DNA form, the CDR3 reads TGTTCCAGCAGCCCTATACCCGACAGGAGAATATATTTT.